The entry below describes one T cell receptor beta chain. A junction end diverges from the germline sequence, so it may reflect a read error. This sample was included in a study of blood T cells in healthy people across ages. The CDR3 extends over 14 amino acids. CDR1 is SEHNR, CDR2 FQNEAQ, per germline (reference sequence). The second PCR ran roughly 6 to 11 cycles with a sample-barcoded 5' primer and J-beta primers. TCRdb ran MiXCR on the 5' RACE reads and lists one entry per CDR3 protein. This table has 540,000 or so distinct CDR3 sequences, about 24% appearing once. In addition, the sample was reused for a study of T cells of mothers and their children.

This clonotype was sampled from a boy younger than 18 in good health. The chain couples TRBV7-9 to TRBJ2-7; D gene unclear. The sample taken for sequencing was blood. CDR3: CASSLDGEVYEQYF. CDR3 sequence (DNA): TGCGCCAGCAGCTTGGATGGCGAGGTCTACGAGCAGTACTTC.